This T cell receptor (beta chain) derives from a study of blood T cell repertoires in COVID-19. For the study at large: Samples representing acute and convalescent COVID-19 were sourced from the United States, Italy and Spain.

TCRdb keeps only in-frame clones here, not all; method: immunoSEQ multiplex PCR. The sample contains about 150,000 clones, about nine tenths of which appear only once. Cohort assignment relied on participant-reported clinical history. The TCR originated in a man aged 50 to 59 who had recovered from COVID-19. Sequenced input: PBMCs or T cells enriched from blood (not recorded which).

CDR3 sequence reads: CASRNRDPEAFF. DNA for the CDR3: TGTGCCAGTAGGAACAGGGATCCTGAAGCTTTCTTT. V and J are TRBV19 and TRBJ1-1; D is perhaps TRBD1 (6 bases). The ends were cut back, 6 bases at V and 6 bases at J, with 11 bases in the middle. The CDR3 contains 12 residues. Germline-derived CDR1 and CDR2 are LNHDA and SQIVND (reference sequence).